Presented here are 24 T cell receptor beta chains from one specimen sequenced in a study of blood T cells in healthy people across ages. A sample-barcoded 5' primer and a J-beta primer mix were used in a second PCR of about 7 to 12 cycles. TCRdb processed the 5' RACE reads anew with MiXCR; each CDR3 protein has one entry. The data contain approximately 1,000,000 distinct CDR3 sequences, less than 45% of them singletons. Material: blood. The receptors shown here come from a man between 18 and 35 years old in good health.

Only a few counts were recorded for this clonotype. The chain recombines TRBV20-1 with TRBJ1-5, with D tentatively TRBD1 (5 bases). CDR3 size: 13 residues. V was pared by 3 bases and J by 0 bases, with 6 bases between. Germline values: CDR1 DFQATT, CDR2 SNEGSKA (reference sequence). The CDR3 nucleotides are TGCAGTGCTAGGGGACTTAGCAATCAGCCCCAGCATTTT. Its protein is CSARGLSNQPQHF.

As to this clonotype: This may arise from a read error, as a much more abundant clone is one base away. The chain joins TRBV20-1 to TRBJ2-1; possibly TRBD1 or TRBD2 for D (5 bases each). Per the germline V gene, CDR1 is DFQATT and CDR2 is SNEGSKA (reference sequence). V was cut by 6 bases and J by 13 bases, with 19 bases left in between. The CDR3 loop spans 12 amino acids. CDR3 bases: TGCAGTGCACCCTGGGGGAGTGAGACCCAGTTCTTC. Translating gives CSAPWGSETQFF.

The chain has TRBV9 and TRBJ2-3, with TRBD2 matching over 9 bases. This CDR3 has 16 residues. Germline V gene sequence: CDR1 SGDLS, CDR2 YYNGEE. With 3 bases clipped from V and 1 base from J, the junction kept 6 bases outside the gene matches. The CDR3 nucleotides read TGTGCCAGCAGCGCATTAGCGGGGGAGCGCACAGATACGCAGTATTTT. Amino acids: CASSALAGERTDTQYF.

This clonotype was counted only a few times. The chain joins TRBV27 to TRBJ2-3; the match to TRBD1 covers 11 bases. The germline CDR1 and CDR2 sequences are MNHEY and SMNVEV (reference sequence). This CDR3 spans 16 amino acids. The ends lost 7 bases at V and 3 bases at J; junction bases unmatched: 9. CDR3 residues: CASNTGTGGRTDTQYF. The CDR3 nucleotides read TGTGCCAGCAATACCGGGACAGGGGGTCGTACAGATACGCAGTATTTT.

The chain carries TRBV20-1 and TRBJ2-6; D is perhaps TRBD1 (5 bases). There are 15 residues in the CDR3. Germline loops: CDR1 DFQATT, CDR2 SNEGSKA (reference sequence). The V gene lost 5 bases and the J gene lost 2 bases, with 13 bases spanning the gap. CDR3 sequence reads: CSAPRAGTGANVLTF. DNA for the CDR3: TGCAGTGCTCCCCGGGCAGGGACTGGGGCCAACGTCCTGACTTTC.

J is TRBJ1-1 and V is TRBV5-1, with D possibly matching TRBD1 (5 bases). Germline CDR1 is SGHRS and CDR2 is YFSETQ. With 2 bases removed from V and 6 bases from J, the gap between germline ends came to 14 bases. The CDR3 length is 14 residues. The CDR3: CASSFRDVRAEAFF. The CDR3 nucleotides read TGCGCCAGCAGCTTCCGGGACGTCCGGGCTGAAGCTTTCTTT.

The V gene is TRBV20-1, the J gene TRBJ2-5, with 15 positions matching TRBD2. In germline, CDR1 is DFQATT, CDR2 SNEGSKA (reference sequence). V trimming: 5 bases; J trimming: 6 bases; junction bases outside the gene matches: 4. The CDR3 covers 14 residues. The CDR3 region is CSAGLAGGHQTQYF. The CDR3, as DNA: TGCAGTGCTGGACTAGCGGGGGGGCATCAGACCCAGTACTTC.

The CDR3 region is CASSQDSFPGANVLTF. CDR3 coding DNA: TGCGCCAGCAGCCAAGATTCGTTTCCTGGGGCCAACGTCCTGACTTTC. This chain connects TRBV4-1 to TRBJ2-6; D gene ambiguous. Germline V CDR1 and CDR2: MGHRA, YSYEKL. The CDR3 runs 16 residues. Trimming cost V 0 bases and J 2 bases, with 8 bases left between them.

The rearrangement joins TRBV3-1 to TRBJ2-4, with D uncertain. The DNA matches TRBJ2-7 better at its end, which makes the J call doubtful. The CDR3 loop spans 14 amino acids. Germline V gives CDR1 LGHDT, CDR2 YNNKEL (reference sequence). CDR3 sequence: CASSQGTQNYEQYF. In DNA form, the CDR3 reads TGTGCCAGCAGCCAAGGAACCCAGAACTACGAGCAGTACTTC.

V is TRBV6-2 or TRBV6-3 and J is TRBJ1-2; maybe TRBD1 (5 bases). This CDR3 comprises 14 residues. The ends were cut back, 5 bases at V and 4 bases at J, with 14 bases in the middle. Germline CDR1 MNHEY, CDR2 SVGEGT. CDR3 protein: CASSPGGTPYGYTF. The DNA of the CDR3 is TGTGCCAGCAGTCCCGGTGGGACTCCCTATGGCTACACCTTC.

This clonotype was observed a handful of times. V and J are TRBV20-1 and TRBJ1-4; D may be TRBD1 (6 bases). V shed 6 bases and J shed 7 bases, with 15 bases lying between them. The CDR3 has 13 amino acids. The V gene's germline CDR1 is DFQATT and CDR2 SNEGSKA (reference sequence). CDR3 DNA: TGCAGTGCCGAGGGGGGTGACTCTGAAAAACTGTTTTTT. Amino acid sequence: CSAEGGDSEKLFF.

This clonotype was detected ten times or more. The rearrangement links TRBV29-1 to TRBJ2-3; D gene unclear. CDR3 size: 14 residues. V shed 4 bases and J shed 0 bases, with 11 bases lying between them. CDR1 is SQVTM, CDR2 ANQGSEA, per germline. CDR3 sequence (DNA): TGCAGCGTTGCGAGTGGTACTAGCACAGATACGCAGTATTTT. This codes for CSVASGTSTDTQYF.

The table lists this clonotype with a few counts. The V call is TRBV12-3 or TRBV12-4, the J call TRBJ2-4; D is perhaps TRBD2 (5 bases). This CDR3 is 16 amino acids long. The germline V and J ends were trimmed by 8 bases and 0 bases, with 17 bases remaining between them. The CDR3: CASPRTLGLAKNIQYF. The CDR3 DNA is TGTGCCAGCCCCCGCACCCTAGGACTAGCCAAAAACATTCAGTACTTC.

The rearrangement joins TRBV6-5 to TRBJ2-3; TRBD1 matches 9 bases. The CDR3 runs 16 residues. V shed 6 bases and J 4 bases; nucleotides not matched to a gene: 11. Germline V gene lookup returns CDR1 MNHEY and CDR2 SVGAGI. The CDR3 nucleotides read TGTGCCAGCAGACCCAACCGGGACAGGGTCCCAGATACGCAGTATTTT. This sequence encodes CASRPNRDRVPDTQYF.

Many counts were recorded for this clonotype. The V call is TRBV5-1, the J call TRBJ2-3, with D perhaps matching TRBD1 or TRBD2 (6 bases each). Trimming cost V 1 base and J 0 bases, with 12 bases left between them. Germline assignment: CDR1 SGHRS and CDR2 YFSETQ. The CDR3 extends over 16 amino acids. CDR3 in DNA: TGCGCCAGCAGCTTGCAAAGAGGGGGGAGCACAGATACGCAGTATTTT. It specifies CASSLQRGGSTDTQYF.

The chain employs TRBV6-1 and TRBJ1-1; possible D gene TRBD1, 5 bases. Per the germline V gene, CDR1 is MNHNS and CDR2 is SASEGT. V lost 7 bases and J 3 bases, leaving 15 bases between the germline ends. The CDR3 is 14 amino acids. The CDR3 loop reads CASKAGTWDTEAFF. In DNA form, the CDR3 reads TGTGCCAGCAAGGCCGGGACCTGGGACACTGAAGCTTTCTTT.

The J gene is TRBJ2-1, the V gene TRBV20-1; possible D gene TRBD2, 6 bases. Trimming stripped 6 bases from V and 5 bases from J, with 11 bases between. Germline lookup yields CDR1 DFQATT and CDR2 SNEGSKA (reference sequence). The CDR3 is made up of 12 amino acids. The CDR3 region is CSARDFDNEQFF. CDR3 in DNA: TGCAGTGCCCGGGACTTTGACAATGAGCAGTTCTTC.

This clonotype was picked up a small number of times. V is TRBV6-5 and J is TRBJ1-1; D might be TRBD1 (6 bases). Germline CDR1 is MNHEY and CDR2 is SVGAGI. V was trimmed by 3 bases and J by 4 bases, leaving 12 bases between them. The CDR3 has 14 residues. The CDR3 nucleotides read TGTGCCAGCAGTTATAGGGGGGCGGGCACTGAAGCTTTCTTT. It yields the protein CASSYRGAGTEAFF.

The genes are TRBV4-1 and TRBJ1-5, with D possibly TRBD1 on 6 matching bases. The CDR3 sequence is 16 residues long. Germline V gene lookup returns CDR1 MGHRA and CDR2 YSYEKL. V was shortened by 0 bases and J by 4 bases, with 13 bases between the two germline ends. The CDR3 sequence is CASSQEGGARNQPQHF. The CDR3 DNA is TGCGCCAGCAGCCAAGAGGGGGGGGCTCGGAATCAGCCCCAGCATTTT.

V usage is TRBV12-3 or TRBV12-4 and J usage is TRBJ2-3, with D unresolved. The CDR3 totals 14 residues. V dropped 4 bases and J dropped 2 bases, with 10 bases sitting between them. CDR3 region: CASSSMAATDTQYF. CDR3 nucleotide sequence: TGTGCCAGCAGTTCTATGGCAGCCACAGATACGCAGTATTTT.

CDR3 nucleotide sequence: TGTGCCAGCAGTCTCGTCCGGACAGAAGCTAACTATGGCTACACCTTC. Its translation is CASSLVRTEANYGYTF. The chain employs TRBV2 and TRBJ1-2; TRBD1 might be the D (6 bases). The CDR3 has 16 residues. Germline V gives CDR1 SNHLY, CDR2 FYNNEI. V was clipped by 5 bases and J by 0 bases, with 16 bases between them. The full variable domain, in which reference TRBV2 and TRBJ1-2 provide the parts outside the CDR3, is EPEVTQTPSHQVTQMGQEVILRCVPISNHLYFYWYRQILGQKVEFLVSFYNNEISEKSEIFDDQFSVERPDGSNFTLKIRSTKLEDSAMYFCASSLVRTEANYGYTFGSGTRLTVV.

The rearrangement uses TRBV28 and TRBJ1-5; no definite D call. The germline V gene has CDR1 MDHEN and CDR2 SYDVKM. This CDR3 has 13 residues. Trimming took 7 bases from V and 9 from J, leaving 16 bases between them. CDR3 region: CASTLRASVPQHF. In DNA, the CDR3 is TGTGCCAGCACCCTACGAGCCTCGGTGCCCCAGCATTTT.

About this clonotype: Mismatch with germline at one junction end may stem from a read error. The V call is TRBV11-2, the J call TRBJ2-7, with D possibly matching TRBD1 (5 bases). The CDR3 spans 14 residues. Per germline, CDR1 SGHAT and CDR2 FQNNGV. CDR3 coding DNA: TGTACCAGCAGCTTAGATATAGACAGTTACGAGCAGTACTTC. Translated: CTSSLDIDSYEQYF.

The chain combines TRBV12-3 or TRBV12-4 with TRBJ1-5; 7 bases fit TRBD1. This CDR3 is 15 amino acids long. V was pared by 5 bases and J by 5 bases, with 9 bases of the junction left unmatched. DNA of the CDR3: TGTGCCAGCAGTCCTTCGGGACAGACATATCAGCCCCAGCATTTT. Translating it yields CASSPSGQTYQPQHF.